Shown below are 13 T cell receptor beta chains from a single sample sequenced in a study of blood T cells in healthy people across ages. Primed by a sample-barcoded 5' primer and a J-beta primer mix, a second PCR proceeded for about 7 to 12 cycles. TCRdb re-derived calls from the 5' RACE reads in MiXCR, one entry per CDR3 protein. The sample includes 600,000 to 1,000,000 distinct CDR3 sequences, 20% to 30% seen only once; the top ten take approximately 4%. This sample was shared with a second study, whose subject was T cells of mothers and their children.

The sample was blood. The receptors were sampled from a boy between 10 and 17 years old in good health.

The chain links TRBV5-4 to TRBJ1-4; D is ambiguous. Trimming removed 4 bases at V and 5 bases at J, with 9 bases between. The CDR3 length is 13 residues. Per germline, CDR1 SGHNT and CDR2 YYREEE (reference sequence). The CDR3 coding sequence is TGTGCCAGCAGCCCGGCCATCAATGAAAAACTGTTTTTT. It codes for CASSPAINEKLFF.

CDR3 coding DNA: TGTGCCAGCAGCAAGGGGGGAGGGTTCTCCTACGAGCAGTACTTC. This codes for CASSKGGGFSYEQYF. The chain combines TRBV2 with TRBJ2-7; TRBD2 is a possible D gene (7 bases). The germline V gene encodes CDR1 SNHLY and CDR2 FYNNEI. The CDR3 spans 15 residues. Trimming stripped 6 bases from V and 0 bases from J, with 15 bases between.

The V call is TRBV20-1, the J call TRBJ1-1; no clear D gene. The CDR3 runs to 15 residues. V lost 0 bases and J 0 bases, leaving 11 bases between the germline ends. Per the germline V gene, CDR1 is DFQATT and CDR2 is SNEGSKA (reference sequence). CDR3 region: CSARDWGRVNTEAFF. The CDR3 bases are TGCAGTGCTAGAGATTGGGGAAGGGTGAACACTGAAGCTTTCTTT.

This clonotype was observed a few times. The chain recombines TRBV4-3 with TRBJ2-4; no reliable D call. V was cut by 0 bases and J by 6 bases, with 21 bases left in between. Per the germline V gene, CDR1 is LGHNA and CDR2 is YSLEER. The CDR3 totals 18 residues. CDR3 region: CASSQESQPSWTANIQYF. The CDR3 nucleotides are TGCGCCAGCAGCCAAGAGTCCCAACCCTCTTGGACGGCAAACATTCAGTACTTC.

This clonotype was recorded many times. The chain recombines TRBV10-3 with TRBJ2-2, with D possibly matching TRBD2 (5 bases). The CDR3 loop spans 15 amino acids. Trimming left V 2 bases short and J 0 bases short, with 7 bases between. Germline V CDR1 and CDR2: ENHRY, SYGVKD. In DNA form, the CDR3 reads TGTGCCATCAGTGAGCGTAGCGCGAACACCGGGGAGCTGTTTTTT. Translated, it gives CAISERSANTGELFF.

J is TRBJ2-5 and V is TRBV6-5, with 8 positions matching TRBD2. The J call could be wrong; TRBJ2-7 is a better fit for the DNA end. CDR3 length equals 15 residues. Germline V CDR1 and CDR2: MNHEY, SVGAGI. CDR3 bases: TGTGCCAGCAGTTACGGGAGCGGGAGTGTCTACGAGCAGTACTTC. It codes for CASSYGSGSVYEQYF.

This chain uses TRBV4-1 with TRBJ1-6, with D perhaps matching TRBD1 (6 bases). Germline CDR1 is MGHRA and CDR2 is YSYEKL. V was trimmed by 1 base and J by 5 bases, leaving 15 bases between them. The CDR3 loop spans 17 amino acids. Here the CDR3 DNA reads TGCGCCAGCAGCCAAGTCGGGGGGCGATTCGATAATTCACCCCTCCACTTT. This gives the protein CASSQVGGRFDNSPLHF.

This clonotype turned up a few times. The gene calls are TRBV6-2 or TRBV6-3 and TRBJ2-5; 9 positions match TRBD2. The J call is uncertain, as TRBJ2-7 better fits the DNA end. Looked up from germline, CDR1 is MNHEY and CDR2 is SVGEGT. This CDR3 contains 16 residues. This CDR3 is CASSYSKRGDPYEQYF. The DNA of the CDR3 is TGTGCCAGCAGTTACTCGAAGCGGGGGGACCCCTACGAGCAGTACTTC.

The CDR3 is CASSLPGGRSGDTQYF. CDR3 DNA: TGTGCCAGCAGTTTACCGGGGGGCCGGAGTGGAGATACGCAGTATTTT. V and J are TRBV6-2 or TRBV6-3 and TRBJ2-3; perhaps TRBD2 as D (7 bases). The CDR3 runs to 16 residues. Germline V gene sequence: CDR1 MNHEY, CDR2 SVGEGT. V was trimmed by 4 bases and J by 5 bases, leaving 19 bases between them.

As concerns this clonotype: Since the CDR3 does not end with the conserved phenylalanine or tryptophan, this likely comes from a read error. The chain couples TRBV7-6 to TRBJ2-5; possibly TRBD2 for D (6 bases). The J call is uncertain, as TRBJ2-1 better fits the DNA end. Germline lookup yields CDR1 SGHVS and CDR2 FNYEAQ. This CDR3 contains 14 residues. The CDR3 loop reads CASSLAIGRNEQFL. The DNA of the CDR3 is TGTGCCAGCAGCTTAGCGATAGGGAGGAATGAGCAGTTCCTC.

This clonotype has only a few counts. Here the CDR3 DNA reads TGTGCCAGCAGCGCAGGACAGGGGAGGACTCTGGCCAAAAACATTCAGTACTTC. It is translated as CASSAGQGRTLAKNIQYF. The chain couples TRBV2 to TRBJ2-4; 9 nucleotides line up with TRBD1. The CDR3 totals 18 residues. Germline V CDR1 and CDR2: SNHLY, FYNNEI. V was pared by 6 bases and J by 1 base, with 13 bases of the junction left unmatched. Based on the CDR3 plus reference TRBV2 and TRBJ2-4, the full variable domain is EPEVTQTPSHQVTQMGQEVILRCVPISNHLYFYWYRQILGQKVEFLVSFYNNEISEKSEIFDDQFSVERPDGSNFTLKIRSTKLEDSAMYFCASSAGQGRTLAKNIQYFGAGTRLSVL.

This clonotype was seen only a few times. V and J are TRBV7-9 and TRBJ2-5, with TRBD1 matching 8 bases. Trimming took 5 bases from V and 5 from J; bases not matched to a gene: 13. The germline CDR1 and CDR2 sequences are SEHNR and FQNEAQ (reference sequence). CDR3 length equals 16 residues. Written as DNA, the CDR3 is TGTGCCAGCAGCCCTTATGGGACAGGCCCAGGGGAGACCCAGTACTTC. It is translated as CASSPYGTGPGETQYF. Together with reference TRBV7-9 and TRBJ2-5, the CDR3 gives the full variable domain: DTGVSQNPRHKITKRGQNVTFRCDPISEHNRLYWYRQTLGQGPEFLTYFQNEAQLEKSRLLSDRFSAERPKGSFSTLEIQRTEQGDSAMYLCASSPYGTGPGETQYFGPGTRLLVL.

The chain carries TRBV7-2 and TRBJ2-1, with 10 bases that match TRBD1. TRBJ2-5 matches the DNA end more closely, so the J call is doubtful. The CDR3 spans 16 residues. Per the germline V gene, CDR1 is SGHTA and CDR2 is FQGNSA. The CDR3 DNA is TGTGCCAGCAGCCTTCGGACAGGGGGTGATGGAGAGACCCAGTACTTC. Its protein is CASSLRTGGDGETQYF.